These 18 T cell receptor beta chains were all obtained from the same sample, sequenced in a study of a mutant IDH1 vaccine in newly diagnosed glioma. The time point denotes: baseline, week 1 (first vaccination visit). As to treatment: pre-vaccination baseline after standard-of-care therapy. Using immunoSEQ multiplex PCR, the repertoire was profiled, and TCRdb retains in-frame clones only, with some absent. The profile shows about 92,000 clones, around three quarters of them singletons. Sequencing used PBMCs, obtained from a glioma patient treated with radiotherapy, temozolomide or both. All receptors derive from a man aged 40-49 years with glioma.

V and J are TRBV2 and TRBJ2-1; the D gene is possibly TRBD1 (5 bases). The V end was cut by 7 bases, the J end by 7 bases, with 20 bases between. Germline CDR1 reads SNHLY; CDR2 reads FYNNEI. The CDR3 totals 15 residues. As DNA, the CDR3 is TGTGCCAGCATCCCTATGGGGCAGGGTGAGAATGAGCAGTTCTTC. It translates to CASIPMGQGENEQFF.

This clone came up a few times. This sequence joins TRBV20-1 and TRBJ2-5; D is ambiguous. CDR3 size: 9 residues. The germline CDR1 and CDR2 sequences are DFQATT and SNEGSKA (reference sequence). V was trimmed by 7 bases and J by 5 bases, leaving 5 bases between them. CDR3 DNA: TGCAGTGTAGGGGAGACCCAGTACTTC. It translates to CSVGETQYF.

This chain joins TRBV19 and TRBJ2-7, with D unresolved. V was pared by 9 bases and J by 0 bases, with 12 bases between. Germline V gene lookup returns CDR1 LNHDA and CDR2 SQIVND (reference sequence). The CDR3 runs 13 residues. The CDR3 here is CASRPGPSYEQYF. The DNA for the CDR3 is TGTGCCAGCCGCCCCGGGCCCTCCTACGAGCAGTACTTC.

The chain couples TRBV30 to TRBJ2-7; TRBD1 is a possible D gene (5 bases). Trimming removed 2 bases at V and 0 bases at J, with 17 bases between. CDR1 and CDR2 from the germline V gene are GTSNPN and SVGIG (reference sequence). The CDR3 extends over 16 amino acids. The CDR3 bases are TGTGCCTGGAGTAAGGGGTCCGGTCGGATCTCCTACGAGCAGTACTTC. It yields the protein CAWSKGSGRISYEQYF.

This clone came up once. The chain links TRBV6-5 to TRBJ1-2; TRBD1 agrees at 8 bases. V shed 0 bases and J 8 bases; nucleotides not matched to a gene: 8. The germline gives CDR1 MNHEY, CDR2 SVGAGI. This CDR3 comprises 15 residues. Here the CDR3 DNA reads TGTGCCAGCAGTTACTCCGGCAGGGGGCTTCGAGGCTACACCTTC. Amino acid sequence: CASSYSGRGLRGYTF.

V gene TRBV19 combines with J gene TRBJ2-7; maybe TRBD2 (6 bases). The CDR3 runs to 15 residues. With 6 bases removed from V and 5 bases from J, the gap between germline ends came to 20 bases. The germline gives CDR1 LNHDA, CDR2 SQIVND (reference sequence). The CDR3 reads CASRTDDRWTNEQYF. The CDR3 DNA follows: TGTGCCAGTAGGACGGACGACAGATGGACTAACGAGCAGTACTTC. The full variable domain, with the rest looked up from reference TRBV19 and TRBJ2-7, is DGGITQSPKYLFRKEGQNVTLSCEQNLNHDAMYWYRQDPGQGLRLIYYSQIVNDFQKGDIAEGYSVSREKKESFPLTVTSAQKNPTAFYLCASRTDDRWTNEQYFGPGTRLTVT.

The chain uses TRBV6-6 and TRBJ2-5, with D tentatively TRBD2 (6 bases). Germline V CDR1 and CDR2: MNHNY, SVGAGI (reference sequence). The CDR3 is 14 residues long. Trimming stripped 0 bases from V and 5 bases from J, with 10 bases between. CDR3 loop: CASSYSGGTETQYF. The CDR3 region has the DNA TGTGCCAGCAGTTACTCAGGAGGGACGGAGACCCAGTACTTC.

The chain recombines TRBV30 with TRBJ1-1, with D perhaps TRBD1 (5 bases). Trimming left V 0 bases short and J 6 bases short, with 8 bases between. This CDR3 spans 12 amino acids. The V gene's germline CDR1 is GTSNPN and CDR2 SVGIG (reference sequence). CDR3 in DNA: TGTGCCTGGAGTGTACAAGGGGCTGAAGCTTTCTTT. Amino acid sequence: CAWSVQGAEAFF.

This clone was picked up one time. The rearrangement joins TRBV7-6 to TRBJ2-3; TRBD1 matches 7 bases. Trimming at V came to 1 base and at J to 2 bases, leaving 6 bases not matched to a gene. Germline CDR1 SGHVS, CDR2 FNYEAQ. The CDR3 loop spans 16 amino acids. The CDR3 DNA is TGTGCCAGCAGCTTAGGTACAGGGGTCACCACAGATACGCAGTATTTT. Translating it yields CASSLGTGVTTDTQYF.

In its sample, this clone was seen a few times. The chain uses TRBV18 and TRBJ1-4, with D uncertain. The CDR3 consists of 18 residues. In germline, CDR1 is KGHSH, CDR2 LQKENI. With 3 bases removed from V and 3 bases from J, the gap between germline ends came to 20 bases. The CDR3: CASSPMTTSTASNEKLFF. The CDR3 DNA is TGTGCCAGCTCACCGATGACGACTAGCACGGCTTCTAATGAAAAACTGTTTTTT.

The V call is TRBV29-1, the J call TRBJ1-1; TRBD1 aligns across 9 bases. Germline CDR1 SQVTM, CDR2 ANQGSEA. The CDR3 loop spans 17 amino acids. The junction had 16 bases not matched to a gene; V was cut back by 5 bases and J by 3 bases. CDR3 nucleotide sequence: TGCAGCGTTCTCGGGGTTACACAGGGGGCATGGGACACTGAAGCTTTCTTT. Translated: CSVLGVTQGAWDTEAFF.

This clone was counted a few times. V and J are TRBV18 and TRBJ1-4, with TRBD1 identical over 10 bases. Per the germline V gene, CDR1 is KGHSH and CDR2 is LQKENI. The J segment lost 7 bases and the V segment lost 3 bases, leaving 2 bases of the junction unmatched. The CDR3 sequence is 14 residues long. CDR3 sequence (DNA): TGTGCCAGCTCACCGGGGGACAGGGGTGAAAAACTGTTTTTT. Its protein is CASSPGDRGEKLFF. The whole variable domain, remainder taken from reference TRBV18 and TRBJ1-4, is NAGVMQNPRHLVRRRGQEARLRCSPMKGHSHVYWYRQLPEEGLKFMVYLQKENIIDESGMPKERFSAEFPKEGPSILRIQQVVRGDSAAYFCASSPGDRGEKLFFGSGTQLSVL.

V and J are TRBV7-3 and TRBJ1-2, with D maybe TRBD1 (5 bases). The germline V gene encodes CDR1 SGHTA and CDR2 FQGTGA. V dropped 0 bases and J dropped 6 bases, with 17 bases sitting between them. The CDR3 totals 16 residues. This CDR3 reads CASSLTGGGAMDGYTF. As DNA, the CDR3 is TGTGCCAGCAGCTTAACGGGAGGAGGGGCCATGGATGGCTACACCTTC.

This clone occurred once. The chain carries TRBV19 and TRBJ1-2; the match to TRBD1 covers 7 bases. There are 13 residues in the CDR3. Germline loops: CDR1 LNHDA, CDR2 SQIVND (reference sequence). J gave up 4 bases and V 8 bases, and 7 bases lay outside the gene matches. The CDR3 is CASATGLTYGYTF. The CDR3 nucleotides read TGTGCCAGTGCGACAGGGCTTACCTATGGCTACACCTTC.

The rearrangement uses TRBV7-9 and TRBJ2-1; possibly TRBD2 for D (7 bases). The CDR3 spans 18 residues. Trimming pared 2 bases from V and 9 bases from J, leaving 26 bases between. Per germline, CDR1 SEHNR and CDR2 FQNEAQ (reference sequence). The CDR3 nucleotides read TGTGCCAGCAGCTTATCCCCCATGGGGGGAGGGGGAGATGGTGAGCAGTTCTTC. Protein sequence: CASSLSPMGGGGDGEQFF.

The rearrangement links TRBV11-2 to TRBJ2-3; 10 nucleotides align to TRBD2. Trimming took 5 bases from V and 1 from J; bases not matched to a gene: 9. Looked up from germline, CDR1 is SGHAT and CDR2 is FQNNGV. The CDR3 length is 17 residues. CDR3: CASSRSTSGVRTDTQYF. The CDR3 DNA sequence: TGTGCCAGCAGCCGCTCCACTAGCGGGGTTCGCACAGATACGCAGTATTTT.

This clone came up once. The DNA of the CDR3 is TGCGCCAGCAGCCGAGGACTTCCTCCCGGGGAGCTGTTTTTT. Protein product: CASSRGLPPGELFF. The rearrangement joins TRBV4-3 to TRBJ2-2, with D possibly TRBD2 on 5 matching bases. The CDR3 runs to 14 residues. V gave up 4 bases and J gave up 6 bases, with 12 bases separating them. The germline V gene has CDR1 LGHNA and CDR2 YSLEER.

The V and J genes are TRBV4-2 and TRBJ2-7, with D tentatively TRBD1 (5 bases). Per the germline V gene, CDR1 is LGHNA and CDR2 is YNFKEQ. Trimming removed 0 bases from V and 6 bases from J, with 15 bases in between. This CDR3 spans 15 amino acids. The CDR3 region has the DNA TGTGCCAGCAGCCAAGATCCCCAGGGATGGACCGAGCAGTACTTC. Translation gives CASSQDPQGWTEQYF.